A selection of T cell receptor beta chains follows, all from one sample in a study of T-cell memory formation after mild COVID-19. TCRdb fed the 5' RACE reads into MiXCR, producing one record per CDR3 protein. The sample includes 55,000 to 70,000 distinct CDR3 sequences, 25% to 35% of them seen just once. The specimen sequenced was PBMCs or a T cell subset sorted from them (not recorded which). The receptors shown here come from a young man who had mild COVID-19 (a few samples of this study predate the infection). Cell type and time point are not known. CDR3s include the opening cysteine and the closing phenylalanine or tryptophan. The order of the fields is V gene, D gene, J gene, CDR3 length, clone size, CDR3 DNA, CDR3 protein. D genes are given only for firm matches. Clone size appears in some rows only: once, few, many, or a class for an expanded clone.

V: TRBV4-1
D: TRBD1
J: TRBJ2-1
length: 16
size: .
DNA: TGCGCCAGCAGCGCCGGTACAGGGGGCAACTACAATGAGCAGTTCTTC
CDR3: CASSAGTGGNYNEQFF

V: TRBV24-1
D: .
J: TRBJ2-5
length: 15
size: .
DNA: TGTGCCAGCAGAAGTGCAGGGGAGGGTCGGGAGACCCAGTACTTC
CDR3: CASRSAGEGRETQYF

V: TRBV20-1
D: TRBD1
J: TRBJ2-7
length: 13
size: .
DNA: TGCAGTGCTCGGGGGACAGGGGACTACGAGCAGTACTTC
CDR3: CSARGTGDYEQYF

V: TRBV6-5
D: TRBD1
J: TRBJ2-2
length: 15
size: .
DNA: TGTGCCAGCACCCCGGACAGGGGGGACACCGGGGAGCTGTTTTTT
CDR3: CASTPDRGDTGELFF

V: TRBV6-5
D: .
J: TRBJ2-5
length: 15
size: .
DNA: TGTGCCAGCAGTTACTCGAACGCGCGTCAAGAGACCCAGTACTTC
CDR3: CASSYSNARQETQYF

V: TRBV4-1
D: TRBD2
J: TRBJ2-1
length: 15
size: .
DNA: TGCGCCAGCAGCCAAGCGGGGGGGCCCCGGGATGAGCAGTTCTTC
CDR3: CASSQAGGPRDEQFF

V: TRBV27
D: .
J: TRBJ2-1
length: 14
size: few
DNA: TGTGCCAGCAGCCCCCGTCTGGGGGCGATTGAGCAGTTCTTC
CDR3: CASSPRLGAIEQFF

V: TRBV27
D: TRBD2
J: TRBJ2-5
length: 15
size: .
DNA: TGTGCCAGCGGTGTGGGACTAGGGTTACCAGAGACCCAGTACTTC
CDR3: CASGVGLGLPETQYF

V: TRBV5-1
D: .
J: TRBJ1-1
length: 14
size: .
DNA: TGCGCCAGCAGCTCACCCCGGGGGGGCACTGAAGCTTTCTTT
CDR3: CASSSPRGGTEAFF

V: TRBV5-1
D: TRBD1
J: TRBJ1-3
length: 15
size: .
DNA: TGCGCCAGCAGCCTAGAGGGGGCGCTTGGAAACACCATATATTTT
CDR3: CASSLEGALGNTIYF

V: TRBV3-1
D: TRBD1
J: TRBJ2-7
length: 16
size: .
DNA: TGTGCCAGCAGCCAAGCTCCGGGGCAGGGGGCGAGGGAGCAGTACTTC
CDR3: CASSQAPGQGAREQYF

V: TRBV7-2
D: .
J: TRBJ2-1
length: 18
size: few
DNA: TGTGCCAGCAGCTTAAAGGGGCAGGGCCCTAGTCTTTGGAATGAGCAGTTCTTC
CDR3: CASSLKGQGPSLWNEQFF

V: TRBV14
D: TRBD1
J: TRBJ1-6
length: 16
size: .
DNA: TGTGCCAGCAGCCAACCCCGACAGGGAGGTGGTTCACCCCTCCACTTT
CDR3: CASSQPRQGGGSPLHF

V: TRBV7-9
D: .
J: TRBJ2-2
length: 14
size: few
DNA: TGTGCCAGCAGCGAGTATACCGGGACCGGGGAGCTGTTTTTT
CDR3: CASSEYTGTGELFF

V: TRBV29-1
D: .
J: TRBJ2-6
length: 15
size: .
DNA: TGCAGCGTTGTGATCATATTATCTGGGGCCAACGTCCTGACTTTC
CDR3: CSVVIILSGANVLTF

V: TRBV7-6
D: TRBD1
J: TRBJ2-5
length: 16
size: .
DNA: TGTGCCAGCAGCCCCATGAGGGGACAGGGCATAGAGACCCAGTACTTC
CDR3: CASSPMRGQGIETQYF

V: TRBV11-2
D: TRBD2
J: TRBJ2-3
length: 16
size: .
DNA: TGTGCCAGCAGCTTTTCCGGGGGGATTAGCACAGATACGCAGTATTTT
CDR3: CASSFSGGISTDTQYF

V: TRBV29-1
D: .
J: TRBJ2-5
length: 12
size: few
DNA: TGCAGCGTTGGGGCACCACAAGAGACCCAGTACTTC
CDR3: CSVGAPQETQYF

V: TRBV7-6
D: .
J: TRBJ2-3
length: 14
size: .
DNA: TGTGCCAGCAGCTTAGCGGGGGAAACAGATACGCAGTATTTT
CDR3: CASSLAGETDTQYF

V: TRBV6-1
D: TRBD2
J: TRBJ2-1
length: 14
size: few
DNA: TGTGCCAGCCTTACTAGCGGGGGGGGCAATGAGCAGTTCTTC
CDR3: CASLTSGGGNEQFF

V: TRBV28
D: .
J: TRBJ2-3
length: 17
size: few
DNA: TGTGCCAGCAGTCTTTTGTTAGGGGTCGACAGCACAGATACGCAGTATTTT
CDR3: CASSLLLGVDSTDTQYF

V: TRBV6-1
D: .
J: TRBJ2-5
length: 15
size: .
DNA: TGTGCCAGCAGTGAAGCAGAAGGGACCCAAGAGACCCAGTACTTC
CDR3: CASSEAEGTQETQYF

V: TRBV4-1
D: TRBD2
J: TRBJ2-5
length: 19
size: .
DNA: TGCGCCAGCAGCCAAGGCCCCCGTCGCGGGACTAGTGCCCGGGGGACCCAGTACTTC
CDR3: CASSQGPRRGTSARGTQYF

V: TRBV20-1
D: .
J: TRBJ1-2
length: 15
size: few
DNA: TGCAGTGCTACAACTCCGGACGGAGGAAGTCATGGCTACACCTTC
CDR3: CSATTPDGGSHGYTF

V: TRBV3-1
D: .
J: TRBJ2-7
length: 15
size: .
DNA: TGTGCCAGCAGCCAAGACTATGGGTACGGTTACGAGCAGTACTTC
CDR3: CASSQDYGYGYEQYF

V: TRBV4-1
D: .
J: TRBJ2-5
length: 14
size: .
DNA: TGCGCCAGCAGCCAAGTGGCCAAGCAAGAGACCCAGTACTTC
CDR3: CASSQVAKQETQYF

V: TRBV29-1
D: TRBD1
J: TRBJ2-7
length: 15
size: .
DNA: TGCAGCGTTGAAGACCCACAGGGGACCTCCTACGAGCAGTACTTC
CDR3: CSVEDPQGTSYEQYF

V: TRBV4-3
D: TRBD2
J: TRBJ2-2
length: 18
size: .
DNA: TGCGCCAGCAGCCAAGATGCTAGCGGGGGGGCTATGACCGGGGAGCTGTTTTTT
CDR3: CASSQDASGGAMTGELFF

V: TRBV7-9
D: TRBD1
J: TRBJ2-1
length: 15
size: few
DNA: TGTGCCAGCAGCAATCCGGGACAGACCTACAATGAGCAGTTCTTC
CDR3: CASSNPGQTYNEQFF

V: TRBV4-2
D: .
J: TRBJ1-2
length: 15
size: .
DNA: TGTGCCAGCAGCCAAGGTTTCGGGACGGACTATGGCTACACCTTC
CDR3: CASSQGFGTDYGYTF

V: TRBV11-2
D: .
J: TRBJ2-1
length: 16
size: .
DNA: TGTGCCAGCAGCTTAGCGGGCAGCAGATCCTACAATGAGCAGTTCTTC
CDR3: CASSLAGSRSYNEQFF

V: TRBV29-1
D: .
J: TRBJ1-3
length: 13
size: .
DNA: TGCAGCGTTGAAGCGGAGTCGCGAAACACCATATATTTT
CDR3: CSVEAESRNTIYF

V: TRBV4-1
D: .
J: TRBJ2-7
length: 14
size: many
DNA: TGCGCCAGCAGCCAAGACAGGTCATCCTACGAGCAGTACTTC
CDR3: CASSQDRSSYEQYF

V: TRBV6-5
D: .
J: TRBJ2-3
length: 15
size: few
DNA: TGTGCCAGCAGTCAGACGGGGAGGCTCACAGATACGCAGTATTTT
CDR3: CASSQTGRLTDTQYF

V: TRBV10-2
D: .
J: TRBJ2-7
length: 14
size: .
DNA: TGCGCCAGCAGCGGCGGCGGATCACCCTACGAGCAGTACTTC
CDR3: CASSGGGSPYEQYF

V: TRBV6-2/TRBV6-3
D: .
J: TRBJ2-2
length: 15
size: few
DNA: TGTGCCAGCAGTTATCGAACGGGCGACACCGGGGAGCTGTTTTTT
CDR3: CASSYRTGDTGELFF

V: TRBV5-6
D: .
J: TRBJ1-5
length: 15
size: .
DNA: TGTGCCAGCAACACAGGGCTTCTAAGCAATCAGCCCCAGCATTTT
CDR3: CASNTGLLSNQPQHF

V: TRBV5-1
D: .
J: TRBJ1-2
length: 14
size: .
DNA: TGCGCCAGCAGCTTGGTAGCAGGGGTCTATGGCTACACCTTC
CDR3: CASSLVAGVYGYTF

V: TRBV6-5
D: .
J: TRBJ1-1
length: 15
size: few
DNA: TGTGCCAGCAGTTACTCCCCACTGAGGAACACTGAAGCTTTCTTT
CDR3: CASSYSPLRNTEAFF

V: TRBV28
D: .
J: TRBJ2-1
length: 13
size: .
DNA: TGTGCCAGCAGTGGGAGAAAGGGAGATGAGCAGTTCTTC
CDR3: CASSGRKGDEQFF

V: TRBV20-1
D: .
J: TRBJ2-5
length: 11
size: few
DNA: TGCAGTGCTAATACGGGGGAGACCCAGTACTTC
CDR3: CSANTGETQYF

V: TRBV5-1
D: .
J: TRBJ2-1
length: 15
size: few
DNA: TGCGCCAGCAGTTCCTCAGTCCTTACCTACAATGAGCAGTTCTTC
CDR3: CASSSSVLTYNEQFF

V: TRBV7-9
D: .
J: TRBJ2-1
length: 14
size: few
DNA: TGTGCCAGCAGCTCGGGGGGCAGAGGCAATGAGCAGTTCTTC
CDR3: CASSSGGRGNEQFF

V: TRBV5-1
D: .
J: TRBJ2-7
length: 13
size: few
DNA: TGCGCCAGCAGCTTGTCCCCCAGCTACGAGCAGTACTTC
CDR3: CASSLSPSYEQYF

V: TRBV4-1
D: .
J: TRBJ2-7
length: 14
size: .
DNA: TGCGCCAGCAGCCAAGATCTCGGGGCTTACGAGCAGTACTTC
CDR3: CASSQDLGAYEQYF

V: TRBV20-1
D: .
J: TRBJ2-7
length: 11
size: few
DNA: TGCAGTGTTCGAGGGGCATACGAGCAGTACTTC
CDR3: CSVRGAYEQYF

V: TRBV5-4
D: TRBD1
J: TRBJ1-2
length: 12
size: .
DNA: TGTGCCAGCCAGGGGGGCGATGACGGCTACACCTTC
CDR3: CASQGGDDGYTF

V: TRBV6-2/TRBV6-3
D: TRBD2
J: TRBJ2-3
length: 15
size: .
DNA: TGTGCCAGCAGTTACTCACTAGCGTTCGCAGATACGCAGTATTTT
CDR3: CASSYSLAFADTQYF

V: TRBV29-1
D: .
J: TRBJ2-5
length: 14
size: few
DNA: TGCAGCGCTGTTGAGGCGTCCGACCAAGAGACCCAGTACTTC
CDR3: CSAVEASDQETQYF

V: TRBV4-1
D: .
J: TRBJ2-3
length: 16
size: few
DNA: TGCGCCAGCAGCCCCGTATCCTCGATAGACACAGATACGCAGTATTTT
CDR3: CASSPVSSIDTDTQYF

V: TRBV6-4
D: .
J: TRBJ2-1
length: 12
size: .
DNA: TGTGCCAGCAGTGACGTCGGGGGAGGGCAGTTCTTC
CDR3: CASSDVGGGQFF

V: TRBV7-9
D: TRBD1
J: TRBJ1-5
length: 15
size: .
DNA: TGTGCCAGCAGCACCACGGGACAGGGGCATCAGCCCCAGCATTTT
CDR3: CASSTTGQGHQPQHF

V: TRBV4-1
D: TRBD2
J: TRBJ2-3
length: 18
size: few
DNA: TGCGCCAGCAGCCAAGAAGCGGGGGATGAAGTTAGGGCAGATACGCAGTATTTT
CDR3: CASSQEAGDEVRADTQYF

V: TRBV7-7
D: .
J: TRBJ2-5
length: 15
size: .
DNA: TGTGCCAGCAGCGCAGTCACCGAAGATCAAGAGACCCAGTACTTC
CDR3: CASSAVTEDQETQYF

V: TRBV5-4
D: TRBD2
J: TRBJ2-1
length: 13
size: .
DNA: TGTGCCAGCAGCTACTCGGGACTAGGGGAGCAGTTCTTC
CDR3: CASSYSGLGEQFF